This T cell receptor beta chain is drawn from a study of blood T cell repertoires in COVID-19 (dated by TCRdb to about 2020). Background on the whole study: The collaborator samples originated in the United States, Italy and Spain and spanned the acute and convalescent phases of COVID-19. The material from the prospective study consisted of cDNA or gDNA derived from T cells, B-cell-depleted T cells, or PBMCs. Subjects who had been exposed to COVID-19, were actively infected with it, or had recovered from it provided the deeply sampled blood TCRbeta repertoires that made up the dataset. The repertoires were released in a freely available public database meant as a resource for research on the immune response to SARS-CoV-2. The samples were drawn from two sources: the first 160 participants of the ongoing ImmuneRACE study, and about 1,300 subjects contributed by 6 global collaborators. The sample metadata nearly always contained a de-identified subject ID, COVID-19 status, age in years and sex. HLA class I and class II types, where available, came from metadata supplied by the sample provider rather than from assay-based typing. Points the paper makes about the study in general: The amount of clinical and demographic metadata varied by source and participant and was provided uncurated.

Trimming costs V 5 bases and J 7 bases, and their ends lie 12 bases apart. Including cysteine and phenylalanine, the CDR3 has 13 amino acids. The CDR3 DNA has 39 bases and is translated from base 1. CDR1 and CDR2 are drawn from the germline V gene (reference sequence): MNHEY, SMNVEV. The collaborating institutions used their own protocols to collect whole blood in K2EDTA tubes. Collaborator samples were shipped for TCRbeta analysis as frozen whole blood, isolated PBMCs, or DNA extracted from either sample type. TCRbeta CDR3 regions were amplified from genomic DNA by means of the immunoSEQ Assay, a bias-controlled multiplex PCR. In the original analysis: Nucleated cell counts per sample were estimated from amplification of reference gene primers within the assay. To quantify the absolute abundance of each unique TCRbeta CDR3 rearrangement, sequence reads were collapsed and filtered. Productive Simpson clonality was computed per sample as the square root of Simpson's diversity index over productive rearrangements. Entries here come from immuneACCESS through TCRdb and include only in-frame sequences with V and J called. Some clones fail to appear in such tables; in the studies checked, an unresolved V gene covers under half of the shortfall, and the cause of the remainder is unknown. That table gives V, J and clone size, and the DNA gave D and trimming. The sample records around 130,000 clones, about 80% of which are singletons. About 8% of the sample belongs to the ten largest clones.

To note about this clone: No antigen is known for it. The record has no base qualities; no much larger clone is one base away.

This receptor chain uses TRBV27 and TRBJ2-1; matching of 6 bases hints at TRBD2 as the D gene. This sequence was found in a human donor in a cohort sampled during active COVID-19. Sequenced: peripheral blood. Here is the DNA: TGTGCCAGCAGTGAACTAGCAGAAAATGAGCAGTTCTTC. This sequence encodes CASSELAENEQFF.